The 22 T cell receptor beta chains given below trace back to one sample, sequenced in a study of beta chain features in type 1 diabetes. Every isolated RNA sample was fully reverse transcribed, so sequencing captured expressed TCRB transcripts. Data came from immunoSEQ multiplex PCR; TCRdb stores just in-frame clones and leaves some out. The data contain about 900,000 clones, under 20% of them singletons. The source material was naive CD4+ T cells from blood. These receptors were collected from a woman aged 18-29 years in good health.

The V gene is TRBV28, the J gene TRBJ2-7; 7 nucleotides agree with TRBD1. This CDR3 has 13 residues. Germline V gene lookup returns CDR1 MDHEN and CDR2 SYDVKM. After removal of 8 bases from V and 4 bases from J, the junction contained 8 bases not matched to a gene. CDR3 in DNA: TGTGCCAGCGAACGGGACAGTCCATACGAGCAGTACTTC. Amino acid sequence: CASERDSPYEQYF.

The rearrangement joins TRBV9 to TRBJ1-2, with D tentatively TRBD1 (5 bases). V gave up 2 bases and J gave up 8 bases, with 13 bases separating them. The CDR3 totals 13 residues. Germline values: CDR1 SGDLS, CDR2 YYNGEE. CDR3 amino acids: CASSVRGDRGYTF. The DNA of the CDR3 is TGTGCCAGCAGCGTTCGGGGGGATCGAGGCTACACCTTC.

The rearrangement links TRBV13 to TRBJ2-7; D possibly corresponds to TRBD1 (6 bases). Germline V gives CDR1 PRHDT, CDR2 FYEKMQ (reference sequence). The CDR3 length is 15 residues. V was clipped by 5 bases and J by 0 bases, with 14 bases between them. The DNA of the CDR3 is TGTGCCAGCAGCCCCATCCGGGACAACTCCTACGAGCAGTACTTC. Encoded protein: CASSPIRDNSYEQYF.

V usage is TRBV7-2 and J usage is TRBJ2-3; 8 bases are shared with TRBD1. CDR3 length: 14 residues. Germline CDR1 is SGHTA and CDR2 is FQGNSA. The trim removed 7 bases at V and 5 bases at J, leaving 8 bases unmatched. CDR3 residues: CASTLTGVVDTQYF. The CDR3 coding sequence is TGTGCCAGCACCCTGACAGGGGTGGTAGATACGCAGTATTTT.

This clone was detected a few times. CDR3 DNA sequence: TGTGCCAGCAGTCGATCCAGCGGGGCCTACGAGCAGTACTTC. It translates to CASSRSSGAYEQYF. The chain recombines TRBV6-1 with TRBJ2-7; 7 nucleotides align to TRBD2. V lost 5 bases, J lost 2 bases, and 6 bases stayed unmatched. Germline values: CDR1 MNHNS, CDR2 SASEGT. The CDR3 has 14 amino acids.

The rearrangement joins TRBV9 to TRBJ2-1; D is uncertain. V was shortened by 3 bases and J by 2 bases, with 6 bases between the two germline ends. CDR1 and CDR2 from the germline V gene are SGDLS and YYNGEE. The CDR3 loop spans 13 amino acids. Here the CDR3 reads CASSGTTYNEQFF. The CDR3 nucleotides read TGTGCCAGCAGCGGGACCACCTACAATGAGCAGTTCTTC.

The chain uses TRBV19 and TRBJ2-6, with D unresolved. Germline V CDR1 and CDR2: LNHDA, SQIVND (reference sequence). The CDR3 covers 16 residues. V lost 3 bases and J lost 0, with 9 bases in between. The CDR3: CASSITFSSGANVLTF. The CDR3 DNA reads as TGTGCCAGTAGTATTACTTTCAGCTCTGGGGCCAACGTCCTGACTTTC.

The chain uses TRBV7-2 and TRBJ1-4; 9 positions match TRBD1. The CDR3 runs 15 residues. CDR1 is SGHTA, CDR2 FQGNSA, per germline. J was trimmed by 7 bases and V by 5 bases; bases with no gene match: 8. CDR3 sequence reads: CASSPRQGGGEKLFF. The CDR3 DNA is TGTGCCAGCAGCCCTAGACAGGGGGGTGGTGAAAAACTGTTTTTT.

This clone was observed a few times. The CDR3, as DNA: TGTGCCAGCAGTCCAGCGAGCCCAAGAGATACGCAGTATTTT. Translation gives CASSPASPRDTQYF. The chain recombines TRBV6-5 with TRBJ2-3; no reliable D call. CDR1 and CDR2 from the germline V gene are MNHEY and SVGAGI. Between the trimmed V and J ends, which lost 5 bases and 5 bases, there was a span of 14 bases. The length of the CDR3 is 14 residues.

This sequence joins TRBV20-1 and TRBJ1-1; no clear D gene. The CDR3 consists of 11 residues. Germline V CDR1 and CDR2: DFQATT, SNEGSKA (reference sequence). Trimming cost V 0 bases and J 8 bases, with 7 bases left between them. CDR3 protein: CSARDPAEAFF. The CDR3 DNA reads TGCAGTGCTAGAGATCCGGCAGAAGCTTTCTTT.

This clone has just a few counts. The chain combines TRBV19 with TRBJ2-5; 7 nucleotides agree with TRBD2. Germline-derived CDR1 and CDR2 are LNHDA and SQIVND (reference sequence). This CDR3 is built from 11 residues. V was clipped by 5 bases and J by 8 bases; unmatched bases: 2. CDR3 DNA sequence: TGTGCCAGTAGTGCGGGACTAACCCAGTACTTC. This sequence encodes CASSAGLTQYF. Drawing the rest from reference TRBV19 and TRBJ2-5, the complete variable domain is DGGITQSPKYLFRKEGQNVTLSCEQNLNHDAMYWYRQDPGQGLRLIYYSQIVNDFQKGDIAEGYSVSREKKESFPLTVTSAQKNPTAFYLCASSAGLTQYFGPGTRLLVL.

The chain recombines TRBV19 with TRBJ1-1; D is unresolved. Trimming cost V 1 base and J 10 bases, with 10 bases left between them. The CDR3 consists of 12 residues. Germline V CDR1 and CDR2: LNHDA, SQIVND (reference sequence). The CDR3: CASSIVGGPAFF. Written as DNA, the CDR3 is TGTGCCAGTAGTATAGTCGGAGGGCCAGCTTTCTTT.

This clone was seen more than once but under ten times. The chain recombines TRBV6-1 with TRBJ1-5; no reliable D call. There are 15 residues in the CDR3. Between the trimmed V and J ends, which lost 6 bases and 0 bases, there was a span of 12 bases. CDR1 and CDR2 from the germline V gene are MNHNS and SASEGT. CDR3 sequence reads: CASRPLILSNQPQHF. For the CDR3, the DNA is TGTGCCAGCAGGCCACTAATTCTTAGCAATCAGCCCCAGCATTTT.

V usage is TRBV5-1 and J usage is TRBJ2-5; 9 bases are a match to TRBD1. V was clipped by 4 bases and J by 2 bases; unmatched bases: 6. This CDR3 region has 15 residues. Germline CDR1 SGHRS, CDR2 YFSETQ. The CDR3 DNA sequence: TGCGCCAGCAGCCCCGGACAGGGGCTGCAAGAGACCCAGTACTTC. As protein: CASSPGQGLQETQYF. The full variable domain, rest sourced from reference TRBV5-1 and TRBJ2-5, is KAGVTQTPRYLIKTRGQQVTLSCSPISGHRSVSWYQQTPGQGLQFLFEYFSETQRNKGNFPGRFSGRQFSNSRSEMNVSTLELGDSALYLCASSPGQGLQETQYFGPGTRLLVL.

The table lists this clone with a few counts. The rearrangement links TRBV5-4 to TRBJ2-7; a possible D gene is TRBD2 (6 bases). CDR3 length equals 15 residues. CDR1 SGHNT and CDR2 YYREEE come from the germline V gene (reference sequence). V lost 0 bases and J lost 1, with 11 bases in between. The CDR3 bases are TGTGCCAGCAGCTTGGAGGCAGGGAGGTCCTACGAGCAGTACTTC. Its protein is CASSLEAGRSYEQYF.

V gene TRBV7-2 combines with J gene TRBJ1-2; no definite D call. From germline, CDR1 is SGHTA and CDR2 FQGNSA. The CDR3 sequence is 15 residues long. V lost 7 bases and J 8 bases, leaving 23 bases between the germline ends. The CDR3 reads CASKSTDWAMGGYTF. In DNA, the CDR3 is TGTGCCAGCAAATCCACCGACTGGGCTATGGGGGGCTACACCTTC.

The rearrangement joins TRBV7-8 to TRBJ2-6, with a tentative D call TRBD1 (5 bases). This CDR3 has 18 amino acids. Germline loops: CDR1 SGHVS, CDR2 FQNEAQ. V was pared by 2 bases and J by 0 bases, with 14 bases between. CDR3 region: CASSLRWGRGSGANVLTF. CDR3 DNA: TGTGCCAGCAGCTTAAGGTGGGGTAGGGGCTCTGGGGCCAACGTCCTGACTTTC.

This clone was detected a few times. This chain connects TRBV10-1 to TRBJ2-3; maybe TRBD2 (6 bases). Germline V gene data show CDR1 as WNHNN and CDR2 as SYGVQD (reference sequence). The CDR3 has 15 amino acids. The V end was cut by 0 bases, the J end by 4 bases, with 11 bases between. CDR3 in amino acids: CASSESTGGADTQYF. DNA of the CDR3: TGCGCCAGCAGTGAGTCCACCGGCGGGGCAGATACGCAGTATTTT.

In this sample, this clone turned up a few times. The V and J genes are TRBV28 and TRBJ1-1; D call uncertain. The CDR3 is 14 residues long. The V end was cut by 3 bases, the J end by 1 base, with 9 bases between. Germline CDR1 and CDR2: MDHEN and SYDVKM. The CDR3 sequence: CASSLWARNTEAFF. The DNA for the CDR3 is TGTGCCAGCAGTTTGTGGGCGAGGAACACTGAAGCTTTCTTT.

About this clone: Other DNA sequences in this sample translate to the same CDR3. The V and J genes are TRBV19 and TRBJ2-1, with TRBD1 matching over 7 bases. V lost 2 bases and J lost 4; bases outside the gene matches: 5. Germline CDR1 is LNHDA and CDR2 is SQIVND (reference sequence). The CDR3 consists of 15 residues. The CDR3 DNA sequence: TGTGCCAGTAGTATAACCCGGGACAGTTACAATGAGCAGTTCTTC. It yields the protein CASSITRDSYNEQFF.

J is TRBJ1-1 and V is TRBV19, with D tentatively TRBD1 (6 bases). This CDR3 has 13 residues. Germline CDR1 reads LNHDA; CDR2 reads SQIVND (reference sequence). With 7 bases removed from V and 11 bases from J, the gap between germline ends came to 20 bases. This CDR3 is CASTGTRFGRAFF. Here the CDR3 DNA reads TGTGCCAGTACCGGGACAAGGTTTGGGAGGGCTTTCTTT.

This CDR3 reads CASSLRGGSTDTQYF. CDR3 DNA: TGTGCCAGCAGTTTACGGGGTGGTAGCACAGATACGCAGTATTTT. The V call is TRBV27, the J call TRBJ2-3; D perhaps matches TRBD2 (5 bases). The CDR3 runs to 15 residues. CDR1 is MNHEY, CDR2 SMNVEV, per germline (reference sequence). V lost 2 bases to trimming and J lost 0 bases, with 9 bases between them.